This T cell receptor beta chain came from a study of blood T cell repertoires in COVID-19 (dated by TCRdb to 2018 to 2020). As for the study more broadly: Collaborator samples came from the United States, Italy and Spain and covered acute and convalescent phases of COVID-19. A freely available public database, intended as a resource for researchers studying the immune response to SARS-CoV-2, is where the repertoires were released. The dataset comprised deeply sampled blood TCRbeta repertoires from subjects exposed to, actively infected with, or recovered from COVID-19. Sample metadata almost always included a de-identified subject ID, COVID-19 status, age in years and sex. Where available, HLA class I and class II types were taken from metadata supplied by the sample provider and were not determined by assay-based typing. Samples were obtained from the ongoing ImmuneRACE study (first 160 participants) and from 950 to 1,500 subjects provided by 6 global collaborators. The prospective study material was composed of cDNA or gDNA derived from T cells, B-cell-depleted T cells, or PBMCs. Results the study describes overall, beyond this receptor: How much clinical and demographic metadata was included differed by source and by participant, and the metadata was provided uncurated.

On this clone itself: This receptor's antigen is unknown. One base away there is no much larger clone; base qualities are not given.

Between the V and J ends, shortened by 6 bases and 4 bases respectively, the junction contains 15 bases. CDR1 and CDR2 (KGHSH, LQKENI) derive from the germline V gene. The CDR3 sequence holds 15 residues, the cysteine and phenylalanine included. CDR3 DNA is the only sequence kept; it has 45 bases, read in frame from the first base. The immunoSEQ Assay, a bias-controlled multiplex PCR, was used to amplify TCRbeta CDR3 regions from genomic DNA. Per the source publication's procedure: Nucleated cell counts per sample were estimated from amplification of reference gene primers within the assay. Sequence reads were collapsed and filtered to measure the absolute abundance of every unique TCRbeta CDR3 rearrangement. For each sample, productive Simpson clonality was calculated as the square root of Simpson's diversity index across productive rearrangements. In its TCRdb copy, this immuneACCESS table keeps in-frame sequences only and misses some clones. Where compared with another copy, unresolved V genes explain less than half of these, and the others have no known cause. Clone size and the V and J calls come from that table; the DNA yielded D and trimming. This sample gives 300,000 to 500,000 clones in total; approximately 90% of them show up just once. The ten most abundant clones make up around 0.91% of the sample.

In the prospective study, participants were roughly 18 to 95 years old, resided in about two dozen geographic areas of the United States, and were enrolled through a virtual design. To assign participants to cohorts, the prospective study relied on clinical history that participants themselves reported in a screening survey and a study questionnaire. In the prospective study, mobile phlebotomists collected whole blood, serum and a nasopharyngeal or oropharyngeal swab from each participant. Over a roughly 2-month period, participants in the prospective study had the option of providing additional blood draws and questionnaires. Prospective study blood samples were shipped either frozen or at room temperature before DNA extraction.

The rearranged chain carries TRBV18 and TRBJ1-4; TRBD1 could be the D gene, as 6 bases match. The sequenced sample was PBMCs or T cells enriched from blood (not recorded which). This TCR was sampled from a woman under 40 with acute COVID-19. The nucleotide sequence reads TGTGCCAGCTCCCCGATGCAGGGGAATAATGAAAAACTGTTTTTT. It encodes CASSPMQGNNEKLFF.